Below are 25 T cell receptor beta chains sequenced from a single sample in a study of T-cell memory formation after mild COVID-19. TCRdb reprocessed the 5' RACE reads with MiXCR, giving one entry per CDR3 protein. The sample holds 250,000 to 300,000 distinct CDR3 sequences, around a sixth seen once. The specimen sequenced was PBMCs or a T cell subset sorted from them (not recorded which). Source of these receptors: a young man who had mild COVID-19 (a few samples of this study predate the infection). Cell type and time point are not known.

The chain employs TRBV6-2 or TRBV6-3 and TRBJ1-5, with D unclear. The length of the CDR3 is 17 residues. Looked up from germline, CDR1 is MNHEY and CDR2 is SVGEGT. Trimming left V 4 bases short and J 0 bases short, with 16 bases between. CDR3 protein: CASSSARQSYSNQPQHF. The CDR3, as DNA: TGTGCCAGCAGTTCCGCCCGGCAGTCTTATAGCAATCAGCCCCAGCATTTT.

The J gene is TRBJ2-2, the V gene TRBV6-2 or TRBV6-3; 7 bases fit TRBD1. The CDR3 is 17 amino acids. Trimming cost V 0 bases and J 1 base; bases outside gene matches: 5. Germline V lookup: CDR1 MNHEY, CDR2 SVGEGT. As DNA, the CDR3 is TGTGCCAGCAGTTACTCCCCGACAGGGATGAACACCGGGGAGCTGTTTTTT. Protein: CASSYSPTGMNTGELFF.

CDR3 in amino acids: CSAPENSYEQYF. In DNA form, the CDR3 reads TGCAGTGCCCCGGAGAACTCCTACGAGCAGTACTTC. The V gene is TRBV20-1, the J gene TRBJ2-7, with D uncertain. CDR3 length: 12 residues. From germline, CDR1 is DFQATT and CDR2 SNEGSKA (reference sequence). The V end lost 6 bases, the J end lost 0 bases, and 9 bases lay between the germline ends.

CDR3: CASSPRVDGSGYTF. The CDR3 DNA is TGTGCCAGCAGCCCCCGGGTAGACGGCTCTGGCTACACCTTC. The chain is built from TRBV5-4 and TRBJ1-2; D remains unclear. Trimming stripped 4 bases from V and 7 bases from J, with 17 bases between. Germline V gene lookup returns CDR1 SGHNT and CDR2 YYREEE (reference sequence). The CDR3 loop spans 14 amino acids.

This chain joins TRBV4-3 and TRBJ2-2, with a tentative D call TRBD1 (5 bases). Germline CDR1 is LGHNA and CDR2 is YSLEER. This CDR3 has 17 residues. V shed 0 bases and J shed 4 bases, with 15 bases lying between them. CDR3: CASSQDLGRVITGELFF. The DNA of the CDR3 is TGCGCCAGCAGCCAAGATCTTGGCAGGGTGATCACCGGGGAGCTGTTTTTT.

This clonotype was seen a single time. This chain connects TRBV5-6 to TRBJ2-1; no firm D call. V dropped 0 bases and J dropped 8 bases, with 12 bases sitting between them. The CDR3 is 14 residues long. Germline V gene sequence: CDR1 SGHDT, CDR2 YYEEEE. The CDR3 DNA sequence: TGTGCCAGCAGCTTGGCGTGGGGAAACTATGAGCAGTTCTTC. It translates to CASSLAWGNYEQFF.

This chain joins TRBV7-2 and TRBJ2-1; D call uncertain. Trimming cost V 3 bases and J 8 bases, with 5 bases left between them. The CDR3 consists of 11 residues. CDR1 and CDR2 from the germline V gene are SGHTA and FQGNSA. CDR3 sequence reads: CASSFEYEQFF. CDR3 in DNA: TGTGCCAGCAGCTTTGAGTATGAGCAGTTCTTC.

This clonotype has just a few counts. The chain uses TRBV11-2 and TRBJ2-1; D gene ambiguous. The CDR3 has 16 amino acids. CDR1 and CDR2 from the germline V gene are SGHAT and FQNNGV. The V and J ends lost 2 bases and 4 bases respectively, with 15 bases between them. CDR3 sequence: CASSLHMSWGYNEQFF. In nucleotides, the CDR3 is TGTGCCAGCAGCTTACACATGTCCTGGGGTTACAATGAGCAGTTCTTC. Full variable domain (remainder filled in from reference TRBV11-2 and TRBJ2-1): EAGVAQSPRYKIIEKRQSVAFWCNPISGHATLYWYQQILGQGPKLLIQFQNNGVVDDSQLPKDRFSAERLKGVDSTLKIQPAKLEDSAVYLCASSLHMSWGYNEQFFGPGTRLTVL.

V gene TRBV5-6 combines with J gene TRBJ2-1; TRBD2 aligns across 12 bases. V lost 1 base and J lost 5; bases outside the gene matches: 7. The CDR3 has 17 residues. The germline V gene has CDR1 SGHDT and CDR2 YYEEEE. For the CDR3, the DNA is TGTGCCAGCAGCTTGATGAGGACTAGCGGGGTTGACAATGAGCAGTTCTTC. Protein product: CASSLMRTSGVDNEQFF.

This clonotype has more than one count but fewer than ten. This chain uses TRBV6-2 or TRBV6-3 with TRBJ2-7; no clear D gene. The germline V gene encodes CDR1 MNHEY and CDR2 SVGEGT. The CDR3 is 14 residues long. The V gene lost 2 bases and the J gene lost 0 bases, with 8 bases spanning the gap. The CDR3 here is CASSYGPSSYEQYF. In nucleotides, the CDR3 is TGTGCCAGCAGTTACGGGCCAAGCTCCTACGAGCAGTACTTC.

In its sample, this clonotype was seen a few times. The chain has TRBV20-1 and TRBJ2-4; D assignment may be TRBD1 or TRBD2 (6 bases each). The CDR3 totals 15 residues. Germline CDR1 reads DFQATT; CDR2 reads SNEGSKA (reference sequence). V shed 1 base and J shed 1 base, with 11 bases lying between them. The CDR3 sequence: CSARGWGAAKNIQYF. For the CDR3, the DNA is TGCAGTGCTAGAGGCTGGGGGGCGGCCAAAAACATTCAGTACTTC.

The sample holds one count of this clonotype. The rearrangement uses TRBV28 and TRBJ1-2, with 7 bases identical to TRBD1. Germline loops: CDR1 MDHEN, CDR2 SYDVKM. The CDR3 length is 14 residues. Germline trimming cut 6 bases from V and 8 bases from J; bases unmatched to any gene: 12. This CDR3 reads CASSQDRIGYGYTF. The CDR3 DNA sequence: TGTGCCAGCAGCCAGGACAGGATCGGCTACGGCTACACCTTC.

The chain recombines TRBV2 with TRBJ2-1; D possibly corresponds to TRBD2 (6 bases). The CDR3 loop spans 15 amino acids. Trimming cost V 2 bases and J 7 bases, with 15 bases left between them. Germline CDR1 SNHLY, CDR2 FYNNEI. The CDR3 DNA reads TGTGCCAGCAGTGAATGGAGGGGCAGGGATAATGAGCAGTTCTTC. Encoded protein: CASSEWRGRDNEQFF.

This clonotype was counted only a few times. The rearrangement joins TRBV12-3 or TRBV12-4 to TRBJ1-6, with 10 bases aligning to TRBD1. After removal of 3 bases from V and 8 bases from J, the junction contained 7 bases not matched to a gene. This CDR3 is built from 16 residues. The CDR3 loop is CASSFLWGTGDSPLHF. For the CDR3, the DNA is TGTGCCAGCAGTTTTCTGTGGGGGACAGGGGATTCACCCCTCCACTTT.

The chain employs TRBV9 and TRBJ2-2, with D possibly being TRBD1 (5 bases). In germline, CDR1 is SGDLS, CDR2 YYNGEE. The V gene lost 4 bases and the J gene lost 7 bases, with 20 bases spanning the gap. CDR3 size: 16 residues. The CDR3 region has the DNA TGTGCCAGCAGCCACCTAGGCCAGGGCAAAATCGGGGAGCTGTTTTTT. It codes for CASSHLGQGKIGELFF.

V gene TRBV15 combines with J gene TRBJ2-1, with 8 bases lining up with TRBD2. V lost 4 bases and J lost 6; bases outside the gene matches: 5. The CDR3 covers 14 residues. CDR1 is LNHNV, CDR2 YYDKDF, per germline (reference sequence). CDR3 sequence (DNA): TGTGCCACCAGCACGGGGGGGGGGGTCAATGAGCAGTTCTTC. Encoded protein: CATSTGGGVNEQFF.

This clonotype occurred a few times. This sequence joins TRBV5-1 and TRBJ2-2; 7 positions agree with TRBD1. Looked up from germline, CDR1 is SGHRS and CDR2 is YFSETQ. This CDR3 region has 12 residues. The V segment lost 9 bases and the J segment 4 bases; nucleotides outside the gene matches: 3. The CDR3 region is CATRQGTGELFF. CDR3 DNA sequence: TGCGCCACACGACAGGGCACCGGGGAGCTGTTTTTT.

The rearrangement links TRBV12-3 or TRBV12-4 to TRBJ2-4; a weak D match, TRBD2 (6 bases). CDR3 length: 15 residues. The germline V and J ends were trimmed by 2 bases and 3 bases, with 11 bases remaining between them. This CDR3 reads CASSLSSAGKNIQYF. The CDR3 coding sequence is TGTGCCAGCAGTTTATCTAGCGCCGGCAAAAACATTCAGTACTTC.

This clonotype was recorded only once. The chain has TRBV6-1 and TRBJ2-7; 7 positions match TRBD1. The CDR3 has 15 amino acids. The germline CDR1 and CDR2 sequences are MNHNS and SASEGT. After removal of 6 bases from V and 0 bases from J, the junction contained 8 bases not matched to a gene. This chain's CDR3 is CASSALGTDSYEQYF. The CDR3 region has the DNA TGTGCCAGCAGCGCTCTCGGGACAGACTCCTACGAGCAGTACTTC.

The chain joins TRBV15 to TRBJ1-5, with D uncertain. V lost 0 bases and J 6 bases, leaving 9 bases between the germline ends. The CDR3 runs 14 residues. Germline-derived CDR1 and CDR2 are LNHNV and YYDKDF (reference sequence). CDR3 DNA: TGTGCCACCAGCAGAGATCGGACGGGTCAGCCCCAGCATTTT. Translation gives CATSRDRTGQPQHF.

The rearrangement joins TRBV7-2 to TRBJ2-3, with unresolved D. This CDR3 has 14 residues. Trimming pared 3 bases from V and 2 bases from J, leaving 9 bases between. CDR1 and CDR2 from the germline V gene are SGHTA and FQGNSA. The CDR3 loop is CASSFRPHTDTQYF. CDR3 in DNA: TGTGCCAGCAGCTTCCGTCCACACACAGATACGCAGTATTTT.

Ten or more counts support this clonotype. The chain recombines TRBV5-1 with TRBJ1-1; a possible D gene is TRBD1 (5 bases). Germline loops: CDR1 SGHRS, CDR2 YFSETQ. The CDR3 has 15 residues. V lost 0 bases, J lost 1 base, and 10 bases lay in between. The CDR3 DNA is TGCGCCAGCAGCTTGGCGAGGGGACGGAACACTGAAGCTTTCTTT. It is translated as CASSLARGRNTEAFF.

Only a few counts were recorded for this clonotype. The V gene is TRBV4-1, the J gene TRBJ1-5; D might be TRBD1 (5 bases). V lost 5 bases, J lost 2 bases, and 13 bases lay in between. CDR3 length: 15 residues. The germline V gene has CDR1 MGHRA and CDR2 YSYEKL. In DNA form, the CDR3 reads TGCGCCAGCAGCAACAGGTTCGGGGGCAATCAGCCCCAGCATTTT. Encoded protein: CASSNRFGGNQPQHF.

This chain uses TRBV6-5 with TRBJ1-2; D unresolved. Germline V lookup: CDR1 MNHEY, CDR2 SVGAGI. The CDR3 runs 14 residues. Trimming pared 4 bases from V and 8 bases from J, leaving 17 bases between. This CDR3 reads CASSSNGPSGGYTF. The CDR3 DNA reads TGTGCCAGCAGTTCAAATGGGCCCAGTGGCGGCTACACCTTC.

This clonotype turned up a few times. The chain has TRBV9 and TRBJ1-2; the D gene is possibly TRBD1 (5 bases). CDR3 length: 18 residues. Germline CDR1 and CDR2: SGDLS and YYNGEE. The V end lost 0 bases, the J end lost 4 bases, and 22 bases lay between the germline ends. The CDR3 region has the DNA TGTGCCAGCAGCGTAGATGGGCGAGACAGAACTCAGGCCTATGGCTACACCTTC. Translating gives CASSVDGRDRTQAYGYTF.